This T cell receptor (beta chain) was profiled in a study of tumor-infiltrating lymphocytes in primary liver carcinoma. In the study overall: Tumors were stage T1-T3 N0M0, about 4 to 11 cm across. Overall study results and limits: For tumor-adjacent and tumor-blood pairs, overlap was less than that seen for tumor region pairs. When set against blood, tumors had a significantly higher top-250-clone fraction (p = 0.039).

The CDR3 runs to 14 residues. With V trimmed by 1 base and J by 6 bases, 5 bases remained unmatched. Germline CDR1 reads SGHRS; CDR2 reads YFSETQ. With 500 ng total RNA as template and a constant-region primer, TCR beta cDNA was made. Three rounds of nested multiplex PCR with slightly modified ARM-PCR produced TCR beta libraries. For approximately 9 cycles apiece, the opening two PCR rounds ran with TRBV1-TRBV30 forward primers and a C-beta reverse primer. TCRdb called the multiplex PCR reads again in MiXCR, with one record for every CDR3 protein. In the table there are 300,000 to 350,000 distinct CDR3 sequences, approximately 65% of which are singletons. Extraction also yielded germline DNA, while blood RNA was obtained from unsorted whole blood. Investigators obtained approximately 4.3 milliliters of peripheral blood ahead of surgery. This clonotype was picked up a small number of times. Its antigen is currently unknown.

The receptor was isolated from a man aged 35-49 years with primary liver carcinoma and hepatitis B virus infection. The sequenced material came from peripheral blood. This rearrangement joins TRBV5-1 to TRBJ2-5; 8 nucleotides agree with TRBD1. The chain's CDR3 is CASSLIGQGQTQYF. The CDR3, as DNA: TGCGCCAGCAGCTTGATCGGACAGGGACAGACCCAGTACTTC.